This T cell receptor beta chain is from a study of blood T cells in healthy people across ages (dated by TCRdb to about 2015). About the investigation overall: In model experiments, template switching captured roughly one uniquely barcoded TCR beta cDNA molecule for every two T cells. Using deep sequencing normalized with unique cDNA molecular identifiers, the study measured how TCR beta repertoire diversity changes with age. The donors were divided into four age groups: young (average around 17 years), middle-aged (approximately 41), aged (approximately 62) and long-lived (roughly 82). To avoid experimental bias, donors of different ages were randomly spread across the sequencing lanes. Two additional independent replicas of 1 million unique cDNA reads from the same blood draw were analyzed for two donors (one aged 18 to 30 and one aged 80 or older).

The donors were roughly 38 Caucasian individuals from Russia, aged roughly 6 to 100 years, who were systemically healthy. Each donor gave around 9.8 milliliters of peripheral blood, collected into EDTA-treated Vacutainer tubes. Ficoll-Paque density-gradient centrifugation was used to isolate PBMCs, with at least 6 million obtained per sample. Trizol reagent was used to extract total RNA from PBMCs, with at least 6 micrograms per sample. The percentages of naive CD45RAhigh/CD27high T cells were determined by flow cytometry on a PBMC aliquot from every donor. This clonotype was counted between two and nine times. Its antigen specificity is not known. No much larger clone is present one base from it, and per-base qualities are unavailable. Trimming costs V 4 bases and J 0 bases, and their ends lie 9 bases apart. The CDR3 holds 14 amino acids from the cysteine to the phenylalanine. Here the CDR3 DNA is all that survives: 42 bases in frame from base 1. CDR1 and CDR2, looked up from the germline V gene, are SQVTM and ANQGSEA.

Libraries came from 5' RACE. Instrument used: Illumina HiSeq 2500. The second PCR ran for roughly 7 to 12 cycles and used a J-beta primer mix along with a sample-barcoded 5' primer. A unique molecular identifier was introduced onto each TCR beta cDNA molecule by a template-switch 5' adaptor carrying 12 random nucleotides. At least 3 million CDR3-containing paired-end reads were obtained from each sample. First-strand cDNA synthesis was performed from all RNA using the Mint cDNA synthesis kit, with priming by a TRBC-specific oligonucleotide. After uracil-DNA glycosylase treatment, a first 18-cycle PCR used universal primers M1SS and BC2_uni_R on all cDNA. Processing in the source paper ran as follows. For normalization, 1 million high-quality reads were randomly selected from each sample, with every read carrying a distinct molecular identifier. Reads sharing molecular identifiers were discarded rather than binned into consensus sequences. CDR3 identification, clonotype clustering and error correction used MiTCR with a Q25 quality threshold and the strictest error-elimination algorithm. A nonparametric unseen species model using Euler transformation provided a lower-bound estimate of total TCR beta diversity. TCRdb took the public reads, trimmed them with fastp at Q25, ran MiXCR for clone calling and kept in-frame beta chains. Rows merge per CDR3 protein into single entries with the most common DNA and genes. None of the V and J calls come from the authors' own analysis; TCRdb made them. Across this sample there are about 1,500,000 distinct CDR3 sequences, with roughly 40% seen only once. The ten most abundant clones make up 7.9% of the sample.

Study-wide conclusions, independent of this receptor: Bulk unsorted PBMC profiling prevented conclusive comparison of naive and antigen-experienced compartments. Observed TCR beta diversity per million T cells fell roughly linearly with age, and a significant reduction was already apparent by age roughly 41. Estimates of total diversity from one million sequenced T cells were regarded as lower bounds and underestimates. Because the CMV infection status of the donors was unknown, age-related changes in expanded clonotypes may potentially have been confounded. Compared with the aged group, more naive CD4+ T cells, fewer expanded clones and increased TCR diversity were shown by the long-lived group, suggesting age selection. A strong correlation was found between observed TCR beta diversity and the percentage of naive T cells measured by flow cytometry.

The source is a woman aged 18 to 35 in good health. The sequence is built from TRBV29-1 and TRBJ1-4; a confident D gene designation cannot be given. The source material was blood. The nucleotide sequence reads TGCAGCGTTGGACGGTTTGCAACTAATGAAAAACTGTTTTTT. It encodes CSVGRFATNEKLFF.